A single sample is the source of the 17 T cell receptor beta chains below, sequenced in a study of blood T cell repertoires in COVID-19. Assay: immunoSEQ multiplex PCR; the TCRdb copy retains only in-frame clones and omits some. Seen here are approximately 86,000 clones, 70% to 90% observed once, and the top ten hold 8% to 10%. Sequencing was carried out using peripheral blood. The source of these receptors is a man aged 50 to 60 with acute or convalescent COVID-19.

This chain connects TRBV6-5 to TRBJ2-3; D gene uncertain. V lost 5 bases and J lost 4, with 13 bases in between. Germline-derived CDR1 and CDR2 are MNHEY and SVGAGI. This CDR3 is 14 amino acids long. CDR3: CASSPITSPDTQYF. DNA of the CDR3: TGTGCCAGCAGTCCGATAACGAGTCCAGATACGCAGTATTTT.

J is TRBJ1-5 and V is TRBV18, with D unclear. This CDR3 has 16 amino acids. The germline CDR1 and CDR2 sequences are KGHSH and LQKENI. Deletions cut 3 bases from V and 7 bases from J, with 19 bases between. CDR3 DNA: TGTGCCAGCTCACCGATGGGAGGGTCGGCGAGACAGCCCCAGCATTTT. The encoded protein is CASSPMGGSARQPQHF.

The V and J genes are TRBV10-3 and TRBJ2-3; D perhaps matches TRBD2 (5 bases). Germline CDR1 reads ENHRY; CDR2 reads SYGVKD. CDR3 length: 13 amino acids. Between the trimmed V and J ends, which lost 5 bases and 2 bases, there was a span of 8 bases. The CDR3 sequence: CAISKDFTDTQYF. DNA for the CDR3: TGTGCCATCAGTAAGGACTTCACAGATACGCAGTATTTT.

The chain uses TRBV9 and TRBJ1-5; D is ambiguous. Germline V gene lookup returns CDR1 SGDLS and CDR2 YYNGEE. V lost 0 bases and J 4 bases, leaving 8 bases between the germline ends. This CDR3 comprises 14 residues. The CDR3 coding sequence is TGTGCCAGCAGCGTAGCTCCCGGGAATCAGCCCCAGCATTTT. Amino acids: CASSVAPGNQPQHF.

This chain joins TRBV9 and TRBJ2-2, with D possibly TRBD1 on 6 matching bases. CDR1 and CDR2 from the germline V gene are SGDLS and YYNGEE. CDR3 size: 14 residues. Trimming removed 5 bases at V and 3 bases at J, with 11 bases between. CDR3 nucleotide sequence: TGTGCCAGCAGTCGAGGGGGAGACACCGGGGAGCTGTTTTTT. As protein: CASSRGGDTGELFF.

V usage is TRBV6-6 and J usage is TRBJ2-5; TRBD2 matches 8 bases. The V gene's germline CDR1 is MNHNY and CDR2 SVGAGI (reference sequence). The CDR3 runs 16 residues. V trimming: 6 bases; J trimming: 7 bases; junction bases outside the gene matches: 16. The CDR3 nucleotides are TGTGCCAGCAGCCCCCGGGCACTAGCGGACTTAGGGACCCAGTACTTC. It codes for CASSPRALADLGTQYF.

This clone has just one count. The chain links TRBV2 to TRBJ2-5, with D possibly called TRBD1 or TRBD2 (5 bases each). Trimming left V 7 bases short and J 5 bases short, with 14 bases between. CDR3 length: 13 amino acids. Germline lookup yields CDR1 SNHLY and CDR2 FYNNEI. The DNA of the CDR3 is TGTGCCAGCATTGAGGGGAGATGGGAGACCCAGTACTTC. Its translation: CASIEGRWETQYF.

As concerns this clone: Other nucleotide sequences from this sample produce the same CDR3. This chain uses TRBV28 with TRBJ1-4, with TRBD1 matching 10 bases. V lost 6 bases and J lost 7; bases outside the gene matches: 5. Germline V CDR1 and CDR2: MDHEN, SYDVKM. CDR3 size: 14 residues. The chain's CDR3 is CASSLDRGREKLFF. The DNA of the CDR3 is TGTGCCAGCAGCCTTGACAGGGGGCGTGAAAAACTGTTTTTT. The complete variable domain, with remaining parts taken from reference TRBV28 and TRBJ1-4, reads DVKVTQSSRYLVKRTGEKVFLECVQDMDHENMFWYRQDPGLGLRLIYFSYDVKMKEKGDIPEGYSVSREKKERFSLILESASTNQTSMYLCASSLDRGREKLFFGSGTQLSVL.

The genes are TRBV19 and TRBJ1-2, with D perhaps TRBD1 (5 bases). The germline CDR1 and CDR2 sequences are LNHDA and SQIVND (reference sequence). With 0 bases removed from V and 5 bases from J, the gap between germline ends came to 16 bases. The CDR3 contains 16 residues. The CDR3 region is CASSIDSQDKTYGYTF. The CDR3 DNA sequence: TGTGCCAGTAGTATAGACTCCCAGGACAAAACTTATGGCTACACCTTC.

The chain couples TRBV7-2 to TRBJ1-2; 12 nucleotides agree with TRBD1. The CDR3 sequence is 16 residues long. Germline values: CDR1 SGHTA, CDR2 FQGNSA. The CDR3 DNA reads TGTGCAAGCGGCACGGGACAGGGGGCTGATCGTTTTGGCTACACCTTC. Protein: CASGTGQGADRFGYTF.

The J gene is TRBJ1-1, the V gene TRBV6-5; D might be TRBD1 (6 bases). Germline assignment: CDR1 MNHEY and CDR2 SVGAGI. The CDR3 contains 15 residues. Trimming left V 0 bases short and J 4 bases short, with 12 bases between. CDR3 sequence (DNA): TGTGCCAGCAGTTACTCGGGCAGGGGCGGCACTGAAGCTTTCTTT. It yields the protein CASSYSGRGGTEAFF.

This rearrangement joins TRBV5-4 to TRBJ1-2; D is perhaps TRBD1 (5 bases). Trimming shortened V by 3 bases and J by 0 bases, and 12 bases separated the two germline ends. The CDR3 sequence is 15 residues long. Per the germline V gene, CDR1 is SGHNT and CDR2 is YYREEE (reference sequence). CDR3 bases: TGTGCCAGCAGCTATCCCCCGGGGGCTAACTATGGCTACACCTTC. It yields the protein CASSYPPGANYGYTF.

The chain combines TRBV14 with TRBJ1-5, with 10 bases matching TRBD1. Germline V gene sequence: CDR1 SGHDN, CDR2 FVKESK. The CDR3 sequence is 20 residues long. V lost 1 base to trimming and J lost 0 bases; unmatched junction nucleotides: 12. CDR3 in amino acids: CASSQAPGTGDGRSNQPQHF. CDR3 sequence (DNA): TGTGCCAGCAGCCAAGCCCCCGGGACAGGGGACGGGCGTAGCAATCAGCCCCAGCATTTT.

A single count supports this clone. V usage is TRBV5-4 and J usage is TRBJ1-1; D gene ambiguous. Between the trimmed V and J ends, which lost 5 bases and 2 bases, there was a span of 13 bases. The CDR3 length is 14 residues. The germline V gene has CDR1 SGHNT and CDR2 YYREEE (reference sequence). The CDR3 loop reads CASRPGGGNTEAFF. In nucleotides, the CDR3 is TGTGCCAGCAGACCCGGCGGAGGCAACACTGAAGCTTTCTTT.

The chain uses TRBV2 and TRBJ2-7, with a possible D match to TRBD2 (6 bases). Germline V gene lookup returns CDR1 SNHLY and CDR2 FYNNEI. The V end lost 1 base, the J end lost 7 bases, and 11 bases lay between the germline ends. This CDR3 contains 13 residues. The CDR3 DNA reads as TGTGCCAGCAGTGAAGTACTAGCACGGGAGCAGTACGTC. This encodes CASSEVLAREQYV.

This clone appeared once. The chain has TRBV5-6 and TRBJ2-2; D might be TRBD2 (6 bases). V lost 4 bases to trimming and J lost 7 bases, with 11 bases between them. Germline CDR1 and CDR2: SGHDT and YYEEEE. This CDR3 is built from 13 residues. The CDR3 region is CASSRGVLGELFF. In DNA form, the CDR3 reads TGTGCCAGCAGCCGCGGGGTTCTCGGGGAGCTGTTTTTT.

V is TRBV2 and J is TRBJ1-2; 8 nucleotides match TRBD1. The CDR3 contains 16 residues. Germline V gene lookup returns CDR1 SNHLY and CDR2 FYNNEI. V lost 5 bases and J lost 5; bases outside the gene matches: 13. The CDR3 sequence is CASSRGQGADGYGYTF. CDR3 sequence (DNA): TGTGCCAGCAGTCGAGGCCAGGGGGCAGACGGTTATGGCTACACCTTC.